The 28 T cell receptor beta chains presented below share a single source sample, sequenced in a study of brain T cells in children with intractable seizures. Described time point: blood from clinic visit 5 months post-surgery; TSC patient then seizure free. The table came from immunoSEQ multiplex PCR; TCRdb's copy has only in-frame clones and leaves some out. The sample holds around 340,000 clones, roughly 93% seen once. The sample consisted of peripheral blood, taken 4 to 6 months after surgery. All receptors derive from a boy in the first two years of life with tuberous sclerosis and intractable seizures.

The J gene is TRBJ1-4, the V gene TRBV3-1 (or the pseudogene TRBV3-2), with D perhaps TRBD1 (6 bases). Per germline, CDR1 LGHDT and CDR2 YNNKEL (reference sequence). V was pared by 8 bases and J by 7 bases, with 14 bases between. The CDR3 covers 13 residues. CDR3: CASRDTRREKLFF. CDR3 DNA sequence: TGTGCCAGCCGGGACACTCGGCGTGAAAAACTGTTTTTT.

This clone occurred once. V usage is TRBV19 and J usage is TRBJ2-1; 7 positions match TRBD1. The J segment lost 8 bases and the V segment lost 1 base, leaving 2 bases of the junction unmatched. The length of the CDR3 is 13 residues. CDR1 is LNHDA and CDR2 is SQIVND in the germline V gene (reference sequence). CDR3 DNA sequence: TGTGCCAGTAGTATAGTAGACAGGGATGAGCAGTTCTTC. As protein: CASSIVDRDEQFF.

CDR3 sequence: CASSLGIGGGRGTYEQYF. The DNA of the CDR3 is TGTGCCAGCAGCTTAGGAATAGGCGGGGGGCGGGGAACCTACGAGCAGTACTTC. The V and J genes are TRBV7-2 and TRBJ2-7, with 8 bases fitting TRBD2. In germline, CDR1 is SGHTA, CDR2 FQGNSA. The length of the CDR3 is 18 residues. J was trimmed by 2 bases and V by 1 base; bases with no gene match: 13.

The CDR3: CASSFAENYGYTF. DNA of the CDR3: TGTGCCAGCAGTTTTGCCGAGAACTATGGCTACACCTTC. This rearrangement joins TRBV12-3 or TRBV12-4 to TRBJ1-2; D uncertain. V lost 3 bases and J 2 bases, leaving 7 bases between the germline ends. The CDR3 spans 13 residues.

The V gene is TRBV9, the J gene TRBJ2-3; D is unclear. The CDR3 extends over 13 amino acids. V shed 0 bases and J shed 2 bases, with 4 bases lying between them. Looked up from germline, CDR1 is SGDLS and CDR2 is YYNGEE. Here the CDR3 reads CASSVAHTDTQYF. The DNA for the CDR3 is TGTGCCAGCAGCGTAGCCCACACAGATACGCAGTATTTT.

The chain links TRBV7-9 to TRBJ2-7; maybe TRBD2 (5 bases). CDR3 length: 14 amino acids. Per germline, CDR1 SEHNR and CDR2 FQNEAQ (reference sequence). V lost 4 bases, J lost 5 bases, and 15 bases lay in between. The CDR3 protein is CASSSEGKDNEQYF. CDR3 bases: TGTGCCAGCAGCTCTGAGGGCAAAGACAACGAGCAGTACTTC.

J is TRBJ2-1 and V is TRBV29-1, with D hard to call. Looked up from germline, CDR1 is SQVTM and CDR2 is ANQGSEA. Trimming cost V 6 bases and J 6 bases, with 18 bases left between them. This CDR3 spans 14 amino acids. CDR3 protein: CSVRNRTLPNEQFF. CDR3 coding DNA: TGCAGCGTCCGAAACCGGACCCTCCCCAATGAGCAGTTCTTC.

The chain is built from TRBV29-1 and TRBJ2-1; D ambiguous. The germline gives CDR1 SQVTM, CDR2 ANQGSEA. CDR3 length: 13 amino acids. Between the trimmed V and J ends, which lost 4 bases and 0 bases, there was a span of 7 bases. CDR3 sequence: CSVVINSYNEQFF. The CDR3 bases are TGCAGCGTTGTAATTAACTCCTACAATGAGCAGTTCTTC.

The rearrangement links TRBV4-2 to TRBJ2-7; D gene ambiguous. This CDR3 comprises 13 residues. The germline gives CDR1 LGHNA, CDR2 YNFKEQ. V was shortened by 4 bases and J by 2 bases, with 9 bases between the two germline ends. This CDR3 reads CASSPVVAYEQYF. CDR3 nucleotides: TGTGCCAGCAGCCCCGTTGTAGCCTACGAGCAGTACTTC.

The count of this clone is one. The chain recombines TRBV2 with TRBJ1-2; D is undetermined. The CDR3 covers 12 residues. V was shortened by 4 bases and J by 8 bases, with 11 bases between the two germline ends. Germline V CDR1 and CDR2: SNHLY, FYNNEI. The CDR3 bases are TGTGCCAGCAGTGTAGTTTCAAGGGGCTACACCTTC. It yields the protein CASSVVSRGYTF.

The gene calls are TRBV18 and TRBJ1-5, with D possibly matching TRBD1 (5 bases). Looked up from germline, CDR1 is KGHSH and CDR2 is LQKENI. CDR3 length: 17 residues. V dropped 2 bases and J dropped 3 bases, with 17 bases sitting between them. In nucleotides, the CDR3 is TGTGCCAGCTCACCATTCGTCTCTTTGGGGGACAATCAGCCCCAGCATTTT. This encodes CASSPFVSLGDNQPQHF.

Written as DNA, the CDR3 is TGTGCCAGCACCGCCGGGCACACTGAAGCTTTCTTT. Amino acid sequence: CASTAGHTEAFF. V usage is TRBV12-3 or TRBV12-4 and J usage is TRBJ1-1; D call uncertain. Trimming left V 7 bases short and J 3 bases short, with 9 bases between. There are 12 residues in the CDR3.

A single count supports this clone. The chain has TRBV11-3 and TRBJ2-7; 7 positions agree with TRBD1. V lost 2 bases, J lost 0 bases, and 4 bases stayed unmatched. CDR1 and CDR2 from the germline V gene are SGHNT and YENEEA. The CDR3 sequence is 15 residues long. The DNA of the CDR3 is TGTGCCAGCAGCTTATCTCCAGGGGGCTCCTACGAGCAGTACTTC. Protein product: CASSLSPGGSYEQYF.

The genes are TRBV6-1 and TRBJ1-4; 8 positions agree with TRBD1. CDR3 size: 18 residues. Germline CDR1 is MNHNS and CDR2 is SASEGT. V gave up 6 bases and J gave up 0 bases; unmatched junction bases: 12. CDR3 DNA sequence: TGTGCCAGCAGGGAACGCGGGACAGGAATTGCAACTAATGAAAAACTGTTTTTT. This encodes CASRERGTGIATNEKLFF.

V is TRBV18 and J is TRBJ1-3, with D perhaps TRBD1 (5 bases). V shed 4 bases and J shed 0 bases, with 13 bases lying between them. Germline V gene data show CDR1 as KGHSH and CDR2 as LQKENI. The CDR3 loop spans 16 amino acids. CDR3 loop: CASSQVQAHSGNTIYF. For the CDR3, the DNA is TGTGCCAGCTCACAAGTACAGGCCCACTCTGGAAACACCATATATTTT.

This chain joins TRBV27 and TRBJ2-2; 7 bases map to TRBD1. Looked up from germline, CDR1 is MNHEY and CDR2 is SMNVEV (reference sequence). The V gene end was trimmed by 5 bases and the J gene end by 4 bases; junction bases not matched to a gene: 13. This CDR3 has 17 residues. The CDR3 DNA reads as TGTGCCAGCAGTCTCCTCCTCAAGACAGGGTCCACCGGGGAGCTGTTTTTT. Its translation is CASSLLLKTGSTGELFF.

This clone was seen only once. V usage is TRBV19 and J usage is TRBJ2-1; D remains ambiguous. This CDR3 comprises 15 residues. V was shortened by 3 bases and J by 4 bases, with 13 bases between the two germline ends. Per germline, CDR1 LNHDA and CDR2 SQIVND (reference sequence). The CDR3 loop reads CASSIFIQLYNEQFF. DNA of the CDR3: TGTGCCAGTAGTATCTTCATCCAGTTATACAATGAGCAGTTCTTC. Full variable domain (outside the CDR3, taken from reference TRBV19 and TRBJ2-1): DGGITQSPKYLFRKEGQNVTLSCEQNLNHDAMYWYRQDPGQGLRLIYYSQIVNDFQKGDIAEGYSVSREKKESFPLTVTSAQKNPTAFYLCASSIFIQLYNEQFFGPGTRLTVL.

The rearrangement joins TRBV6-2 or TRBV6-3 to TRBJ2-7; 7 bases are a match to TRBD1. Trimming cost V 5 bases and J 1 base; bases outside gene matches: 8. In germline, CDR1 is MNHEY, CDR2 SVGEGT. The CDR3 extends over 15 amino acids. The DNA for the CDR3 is TGTGCCAGCAGTAGCCCGGGACAGCATTCCTACGAGCAGTACTTC. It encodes CASSSPGQHSYEQYF.

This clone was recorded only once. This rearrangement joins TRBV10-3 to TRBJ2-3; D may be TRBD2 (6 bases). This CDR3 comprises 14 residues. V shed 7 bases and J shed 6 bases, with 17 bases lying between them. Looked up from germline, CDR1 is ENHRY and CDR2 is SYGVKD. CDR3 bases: TGTGCCATCACCAAAGCGGGCCTGGGGGATACGCAGTATTTT. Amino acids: CAITKAGLGDTQYF.

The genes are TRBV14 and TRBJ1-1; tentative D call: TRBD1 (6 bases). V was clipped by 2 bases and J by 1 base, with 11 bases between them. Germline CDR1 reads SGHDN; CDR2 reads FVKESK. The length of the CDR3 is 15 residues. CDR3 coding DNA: TGTGCCAGCAGCCAACGCCCGACAGGGAACACTGAAGCTTTCTTT. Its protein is CASSQRPTGNTEAFF.

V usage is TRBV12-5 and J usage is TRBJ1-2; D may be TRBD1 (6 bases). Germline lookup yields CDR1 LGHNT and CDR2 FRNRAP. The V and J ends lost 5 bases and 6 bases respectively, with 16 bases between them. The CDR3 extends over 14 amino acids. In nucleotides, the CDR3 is TGTGCTAGTGGTCCCCGAGGGGGTACCGATGGCTACACCTTC. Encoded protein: CASGPRGGTDGYTF.

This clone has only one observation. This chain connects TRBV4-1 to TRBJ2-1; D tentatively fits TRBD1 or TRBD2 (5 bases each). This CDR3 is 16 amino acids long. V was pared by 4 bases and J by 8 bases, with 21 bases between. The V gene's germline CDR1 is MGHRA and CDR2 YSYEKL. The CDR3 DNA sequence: TGCGCCAGCAGCCCACCTATTCGGGACGCCGGGGATGAGCAGTTCTTC. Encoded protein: CASSPPIRDAGDEQFF.

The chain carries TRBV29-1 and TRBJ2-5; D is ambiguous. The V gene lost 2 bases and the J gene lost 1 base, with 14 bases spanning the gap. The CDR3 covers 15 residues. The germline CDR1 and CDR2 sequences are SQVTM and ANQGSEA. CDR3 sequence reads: CSVEWPIKTQETQYF. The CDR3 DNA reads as TGCAGCGTTGAATGGCCGATAAAAACCCAAGAGACCCAGTACTTC.

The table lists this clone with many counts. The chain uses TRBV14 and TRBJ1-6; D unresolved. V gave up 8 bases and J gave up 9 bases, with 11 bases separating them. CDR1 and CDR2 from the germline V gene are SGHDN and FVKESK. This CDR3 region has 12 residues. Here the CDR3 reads CASGPTGSPLHF. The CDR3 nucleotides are TGTGCCAGCGGCCCGACCGGTTCACCCCTCCACTTT.

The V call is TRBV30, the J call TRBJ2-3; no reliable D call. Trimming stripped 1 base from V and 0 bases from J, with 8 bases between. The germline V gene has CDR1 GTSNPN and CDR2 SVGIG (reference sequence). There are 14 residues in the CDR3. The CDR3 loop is CAWSEAVSTDTQYF. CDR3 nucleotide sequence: TGTGCCTGGAGTGAGGCGGTTAGCACAGATACGCAGTATTTT.

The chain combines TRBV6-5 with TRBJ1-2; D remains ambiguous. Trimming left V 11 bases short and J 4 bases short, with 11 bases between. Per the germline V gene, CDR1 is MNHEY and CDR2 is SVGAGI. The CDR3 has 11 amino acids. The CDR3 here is CAGLGIYGYTF. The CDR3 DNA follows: TGTGCCGGCCTGGGGATCTATGGCTACACCTTC.

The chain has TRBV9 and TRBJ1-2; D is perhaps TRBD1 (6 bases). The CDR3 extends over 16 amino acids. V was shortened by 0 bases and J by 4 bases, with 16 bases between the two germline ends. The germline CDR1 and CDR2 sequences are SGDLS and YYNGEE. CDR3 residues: CASSVAIRGAGYGYTF. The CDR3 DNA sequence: TGTGCCAGCAGCGTAGCGATCCGGGGGGCTGGCTATGGCTACACCTTC.

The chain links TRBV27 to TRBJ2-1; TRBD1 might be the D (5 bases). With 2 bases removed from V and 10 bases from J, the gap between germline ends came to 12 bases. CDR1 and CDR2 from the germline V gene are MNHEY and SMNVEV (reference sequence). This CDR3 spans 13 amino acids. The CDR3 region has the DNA TGTGCCAGCAGTTTACAGGGTCTGGGGGAGCAGTTCTTC. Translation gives CASSLQGLGEQFF.